Each of the 10 T cell receptor beta chains below was sequenced from the same sample in a study of cytomegalovirus exposure and HLA in healthy donors. The PCR was carried out with 60 Vbeta primers and 13 Jbeta primers. Libraries were prepared by immunoSEQ multiplex PCR; TCRdb keeps only in-frame clonotypes and omits some of them. The sample has about 110,000 clones, around 88% seen once; the top ten hold less than 2%. Sample: PBMCs. The source is a middle-aged man in good health and CMV-seronegative.

This clone was picked up one time. The chain links TRBV29-1 to TRBJ2-3, with 11 nucleotides matching TRBD2. This CDR3 is 15 amino acids long. V gave up 5 bases and J gave up 3 bases; unmatched junction bases: 7. Germline CDR1 SQVTM, CDR2 ANQGSEA. CDR3: CSVILAGGRTDTQYF. The CDR3 DNA reads as TGCAGCGTTATTTTAGCGGGGGGGAGAACAGATACGCAGTATTTT.

The genes are TRBV5-1 and TRBJ1-1; 10 bases are shared with TRBD1. J was trimmed by 2 bases and V by 1 base; bases with no gene match: 2. The CDR3 is 15 residues long. Germline-derived CDR1 and CDR2 are SGHRS and YFSETQ. CDR3 DNA sequence: TGCGCCAGCAGCTTGAGACAGGGGGCCAACACTGAAGCTTTCTTT. Its translation is CASSLRQGANTEAFF.

Written as DNA, the CDR3 is TGTGCCAGCAGCTTAGGACTAGCGGGGGACCTGCAGTTCTTC. Translated, it gives CASSLGLAGDLQFF. This chain connects TRBV7-9 to TRBJ2-1; 12 bases fit TRBD2. The CDR3 contains 14 residues. Germline CDR1 and CDR2: SEHNR and FQNEAQ (reference sequence). With V trimmed by 1 base and J by 12 bases, 4 bases remained unmatched.

The chain carries TRBV7-2 and TRBJ2-2; D unresolved. Per the germline V gene, CDR1 is SGHTA and CDR2 is FQGNSA. This CDR3 has 15 amino acids. V was trimmed by 5 bases and J by 2 bases, leaving 12 bases between them. The DNA for the CDR3 is TGTGCCAGCAGCCCTCTCAGGAAAAACACCGGGGAGCTGTTTTTT. It encodes CASSPLRKNTGELFF. The full variable domain, with the rest looked up from reference TRBV7-2 and TRBJ2-2, is GAGVSQSPSNKVTEKGKDVELRCDPISGHTALYWYRQSLGQGLEFLIYFQGNSAPDKSGLPSDRFSAERTGGSVSTLTIQRTQQEDSAVYLCASSPLRKNTGELFFGEGSRLTVL.

The chain joins TRBV5-1 to TRBJ1-1; weak D call: TRBD1 (6 bases). V was trimmed by 2 bases and J by 5 bases, leaving 16 bases between them. Germline CDR1 and CDR2: SGHRS and YFSETQ. The length of the CDR3 is 15 residues. CDR3 residues: CASSFTGGAGTEAFF. The CDR3 DNA is TGCGCCAGCAGCTTTACGGGGGGCGCGGGGACTGAAGCTTTCTTT.

The chain is built from TRBV5-6 and TRBJ2-3; D is possibly TRBD2 (6 bases). CDR1 is SGHDT and CDR2 is YYEEEE in the germline V gene. Deletions cut 3 bases from V and 4 bases from J, with 9 bases between. This CDR3 spans 13 amino acids. CDR3 loop: CASSSRLADTQYF. For the CDR3, the DNA is TGTGCCAGCAGCTCCCGACTAGCAGATACGCAGTATTTT.

The chain uses TRBV9 and TRBJ1-6; D call uncertain. This CDR3 has 13 residues. Germline CDR1 reads SGDLS; CDR2 reads YYNGEE. Trimming stripped 4 bases from V and 6 bases from J, with 8 bases between. The CDR3 is CASSPTPNSPLHF. In nucleotides, the CDR3 is TGTGCCAGCAGCCCTACGCCTAATTCACCCCTCCACTTT. The full variable domain, its missing parts supplied by reference TRBV9 and TRBJ1-6, is DSGVTQTPKHLITATGQRVTLRCSPRSGDLSVYWYQQSLDQGLQFLIQYYNGEERAKGNILERFSAQQFPDLHSELNLSSLELGDSALYFCASSPTPNSPLHFGNGTRLTVT.

V and J are TRBV6-5 and TRBJ1-1, with no clear D. The CDR3 contains 13 residues. V was shortened by 2 bases and J by 1 base, with 5 bases between the two germline ends. Germline loops: CDR1 MNHEY, CDR2 SVGAGI. The CDR3 DNA sequence: TGTGCCAGCAGTTACGAGGAGAACACTGAAGCTTTCTTT. Protein product: CASSYEENTEAFF.

The J gene is TRBJ2-7, the V gene TRBV7-2, with a weak D call TRBD1 (5 bases). CDR1 is SGHTA, CDR2 FQGNSA, per germline. CDR3 length: 14 residues. Trimming shortened V by 5 bases and J by 0 bases, and 11 bases separated the two germline ends. CDR3 loop: CASSQNRGSYEQYF. DNA for the CDR3: TGTGCCAGCAGCCAAAATAGGGGCTCCTACGAGCAGTACTTC.

This chain uses TRBV27 with TRBJ1-2; D might be TRBD1 (5 bases). CDR1 MNHEY and CDR2 SMNVEV come from the germline V gene (reference sequence). V lost 3 bases and J lost 8, with 13 bases in between. The CDR3 runs to 13 residues. CDR3 amino acids: CASSLSGFRGYTF. CDR3 DNA sequence: TGTGCCAGCAGTTTGTCAGGGTTTAGGGGCTACACCTTC.